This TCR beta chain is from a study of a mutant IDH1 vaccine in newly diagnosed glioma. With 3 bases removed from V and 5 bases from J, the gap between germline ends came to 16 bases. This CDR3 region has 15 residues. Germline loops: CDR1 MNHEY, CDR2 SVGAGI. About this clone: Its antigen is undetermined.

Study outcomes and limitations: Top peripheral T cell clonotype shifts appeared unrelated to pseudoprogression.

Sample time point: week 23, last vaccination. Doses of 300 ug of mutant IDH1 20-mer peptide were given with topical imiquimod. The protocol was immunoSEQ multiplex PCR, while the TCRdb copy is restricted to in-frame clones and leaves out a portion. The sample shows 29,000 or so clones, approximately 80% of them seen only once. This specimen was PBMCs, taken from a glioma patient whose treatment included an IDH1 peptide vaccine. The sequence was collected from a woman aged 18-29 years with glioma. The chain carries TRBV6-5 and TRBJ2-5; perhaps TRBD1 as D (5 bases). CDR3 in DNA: TGTGCCAGCAGTTATCCCCGTGTACCAGGGGAGACCCAGTACTTC. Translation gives CASSYPRVPGETQYF.